This T cell receptor beta chain came from a study of T cells after yellow fever vaccination. The wider study: With SMART-Seq v4 Ultra Low Input, the fractions containing low cell numbers were prepared.

MiXCR was run by TCRdb on the 5' RACE reads, yielding one entry per CDR3 protein. The table includes some 600,000 distinct CDR3 sequences, about a sixth detected once. Comment on this clonotype: Its specificity is unknown.

Points from the study as a whole: Weaker, the secondary response peaked sooner, at day 5 versus 15.

CDR1 MDHEN and CDR2 SYDVKM come from the germline V gene. The germline V and J ends were trimmed by 4 bases and 5 bases, with 18 bases remaining between them. The CDR3 runs to 15 residues. The rearrangement joins TRBV28 to TRBJ2-7, with D maybe TRBD1 (5 bases). This specimen consisted of PBMCs, obtained 4 to 5 days after the first yellow fever vaccination. This TCR came from a man aged 18 to 30 who received the YFV17D yellow fever vaccine. The CDR3 bases are TGTGCCAGCAGTTGGGATGGGGCTAGGGGCGACGAGCAGTACGTC. It codes for CASSWDGARGDEQYV.